The T cell receptor beta chain under discussion was sequenced for a study of PD-1 blockade in classical Hodgkin lymphoma. Study information: Once every 2 weeks, patients received intravenous nivolumab at 3 mg/kg. Overall study results and limits: Before treatment, TCR diversity in newly diagnosed patients was reportedly lower than in healthy donors. A significant rise in TCR diversity by C4D1 was seen for CD4+ but not CD8+ cells.

TCRdb keeps only in-frame clones here, not all; method: immunoSEQ multiplex PCR. The top ten hold approximately 20% of the sample, which has about 46,000 clones, around 82% seen once. On this clone itself: Its antigen remains unknown.

Trimming took 4 bases from V and 4 from J, leaving 16 bases between them. The CDR3 length is 15 residues. Germline assignment: CDR1 SGHAT and CDR2 FQNNGV. After autologous stem cell transplantation all patients relapsed, and prior brentuximab vedotin exposure differed between cohorts. The chain recombines TRBV11-2 with TRBJ1-1; maybe TRBD1 (6 bases). The TCR comes from a human donor with classical Hodgkin lymphoma. The material sequenced was peripheral blood mononuclear cells (PBMCs), taken before the second cycle of nivolumab. The DNA for the CDR3 is TGTGCCAGCAGCTCCACACAGGTCAGGGGCACTGAAGCTTTCTTT. Translating gives CASSSTQVRGTEAFF.